The source of this TCR beta chain is a study of vaccination and CD4 T cells after COVID-19. Background on the study: The authors used overlapping spike peptides from SARS-CoV-2, HCoV-NL63, HCoV-OC43 and HCoV-229E to stimulate cells.

The treatment: approximately 9-day PBMC culture with coronavirus spike peptide pools or control peptides (ViraFEST assay). The CDR3 spans 13 residues. Trimming stripped 3 bases from V and 3 bases from J, with 9 bases between. The germline V gene encodes CDR1 GTSNPN and CDR2 SVGIG (reference sequence). Sequence data for DNA of cultured CD4+ T cells were generated by the Oncomine TCR Beta short-read assay. TCRdb used MiXCR to reprocess the PCR reads, holding one entry per CDR3 protein. The table shows some 25,000 distinct CDR3 sequences, with 49% occurring only once. A remark on this clonotype: Antigen: not known.

This chain joins TRBV30 and TRBJ1-5, with D maybe TRBD1 (5 bases). The sequenced material came from CD4+ T cells from blood, cultured in vitro. The TCR comes from a human donor who had recovered from COVID-19. CDR3 amino acids: CAWSGANNQPQHF. For the CDR3, the DNA is TGTGCCTGGAGCGGGGCGAACAATCAGCCCCAGCATTTT. Full variable domain (outside the CDR3, taken from reference TRBV30 and TRBJ1-5): SQTIHQWPATLVQPVGSPLSLECTVEGTSNPNLYWYRQAAGRGLQLLFYSVGIGQISSEVPQNLSASRPQDRQFILSSKKLLLSDSGFYLCAWSGANNQPQHFGDGTRLSIL.